These 26 T cell receptor beta chains came from one sample sequenced in a study of blood T cell repertoires in COVID-19. Using immunoSEQ multiplex PCR, the repertoire was profiled, and TCRdb retains in-frame clones only, with some absent. Of about 190,000 clones listed, roughly four fifths are singletons. Material for sequencing was peripheral blood. The receptors stem from a woman aged 45 to 65 with acute or convalescent COVID-19.

This clone was counted between two and nine times. The CDR3 nucleotides are TGTGCCAGCAGCTACGGACTAGCGGGAAACAATGAGCAGTTCTTC. Amino acids: CASSYGLAGNNEQFF. The chain couples TRBV7-6 to TRBJ2-1; TRBD2 agrees at 12 bases. CDR3 length: 15 amino acids. Unmatched junction bases numbered 3, after V lost 4 bases and J lost 5 bases. Germline V gives CDR1 SGHVS, CDR2 FNYEAQ.

The chain uses TRBV6-1 and TRBJ1-3, with D uncertain. The CDR3 has 16 residues. The germline V gene has CDR1 MNHNS and CDR2 SASEGT. The V gene lost 4 bases and the J gene lost 0 bases, with 13 bases spanning the gap. The CDR3 region has the DNA TGTGCCAGCAGTGGACTGCCCTCGGGCTCTGGAAACACCATATATTTT. This codes for CASSGLPSGSGNTIYF.

The chain recombines TRBV18 with TRBJ1-2; 10 nucleotides match TRBD1. Germline CDR1 reads KGHSH; CDR2 reads LQKENI. The CDR3 has 17 residues. The V segment lost 3 bases and the J segment 6 bases; nucleotides outside the gene matches: 13. The CDR3 loop is CASSPIGQGDMWDGYTF. The CDR3 DNA reads TGTGCCAGCTCACCTATCGGACAGGGGGATATGTGGGATGGCTACACCTTC.

The gene calls are TRBV6-5 and TRBJ2-4; 8 bases match TRBD1. J lost 0 bases, V lost 3 bases, and 4 bases had no gene match. Germline lookup yields CDR1 MNHEY and CDR2 SVGAGI. CDR3 length: 16 amino acids. CDR3 in DNA: TGTGCCAGCAGTTATGGGGACAGGTTAGCCAAAAACATTCAGTACTTC. Its protein product is CASSYGDRLAKNIQYF.

The rearrangement links TRBV19 to TRBJ1-1; D is perhaps TRBD1 (6 bases). The V end lost 3 bases, the J end lost 8 bases, and 19 bases lay between the germline ends. Germline-derived CDR1 and CDR2 are LNHDA and SQIVND (reference sequence). The CDR3 runs to 15 residues. The CDR3 here is CASSIWGQGIAEAFF. The CDR3 nucleotides are TGTGCCAGTAGTATTTGGGGGCAGGGCATTGCGGAAGCTTTCTTT.

The chain joins TRBV14 to TRBJ1-4; D is unclear. CDR3 size: 13 residues. Trimming removed 2 bases from V and 6 bases from J, with 7 bases in between. Germline CDR1 reads SGHDN; CDR2 reads FVKESK. As DNA, the CDR3 is TGTGCCAGCAGCCAACAGGCACATGAAAAACTGTTTTTT. Encoded protein: CASSQQAHEKLFF. Full variable domain (rest looked up from reference TRBV14 and TRBJ1-4): EAGVTQFPSHSVIEKGQTVTLRCDPISGHDNLYWYRRVMGKEIKFLLHFVKESKQDESGMPNNRFLAERTGGTYSTLKVQPAELEDSGVYFCASSQQAHEKLFFGSGTQLSVL.

This clone was counted between two and nine times. V gene TRBV10-3 combines with J gene TRBJ1-1; 12 nucleotides line up with TRBD1. Germline values: CDR1 ENHRY, CDR2 SYGVKD. The CDR3 sequence is 14 residues long. The ends lost 6 bases at V and 5 bases at J; junction bases unmatched: 4. CDR3: CAIRGTGGDTEAFF. DNA for the CDR3: TGTGCCATCAGGGGGACAGGGGGCGATACTGAAGCTTTCTTT.

The genes are TRBV28 and TRBJ2-1; TRBD2 agrees at 16 bases. The length of the CDR3 is 19 residues. Germline values: CDR1 MDHEN, CDR2 SYDVKM. V lost 6 bases and J lost 4; bases outside the gene matches: 12. The CDR3 DNA reads as TGTGCCAGCAGAGGTTCGGGACTAGCGGGAGGGCCGCGATACAATGAGCAGTTCTTC. It is translated as CASRGSGLAGGPRYNEQFF.

In this sample, this clone turned up once. This sequence joins TRBV5-1 and TRBJ1-2; D call uncertain. Trimming shortened V by 2 bases and J by 4 bases, and 15 bases separated the two germline ends. The CDR3 loop spans 15 amino acids. Per the germline V gene, CDR1 is SGHRS and CDR2 is YFSETQ. CDR3 in amino acids: CASSLDPDTLYGYTF. Here the CDR3 DNA reads TGCGCCAGCAGCTTAGACCCCGACACGCTCTATGGCTACACCTTC.

This clone was counted only a few times. This chain uses TRBV18 with TRBJ1-6; 12 bases line up with TRBD1. Germline CDR1 KGHSH, CDR2 LQKENI. The CDR3 runs 19 residues. V gave up 3 bases and J gave up 7 bases; unmatched junction bases: 13. The CDR3 loop is CASSPSIRDRGHRNSPLHF. CDR3 DNA: TGTGCCAGCTCACCTAGTATCCGGGACAGGGGGCATCGGAATTCACCCCTCCACTTT.

This clone appeared a few times. CDR3 sequence: CAGGASNQPQHF. The CDR3 DNA follows: TGTGCCGGGGGGGCTAGCAATCAGCCCCAGCATTTT. The chain employs TRBV6-6 and TRBJ1-5; possibly TRBD1 for D (6 bases). Trimming pared 11 bases from V and 0 bases from J, leaving 8 bases between. Germline loops: CDR1 MNHNY, CDR2 SVGAGI (reference sequence). The CDR3 length is 12 residues.

The J gene is TRBJ1-3, the V gene TRBV28; a weak D match, TRBD1 (6 bases). This CDR3 spans 17 amino acids. Per germline, CDR1 MDHEN and CDR2 SYDVKM. V lost 0 bases and J lost 0, with 12 bases in between. CDR3 sequence: CASSLWGLRGSGNTIYF. Written as DNA, the CDR3 is TGTGCCAGCAGTTTATGGGGTCTCAGGGGCTCTGGAAACACCATATATTTT.

The chain joins TRBV5-8 to TRBJ2-7; 7 bases map to TRBD1. V dropped 5 bases and J dropped 2; count of bases not matched to a gene: 16. This CDR3 contains 17 residues. Germline values: CDR1 SGHTS, CDR2 YDEGEE. The CDR3 here is CASSSTGIGLRPYEQYF. The CDR3 DNA follows: TGTGCCAGCAGTTCGACAGGGATCGGTCTTAGACCCTACGAGCAGTACTTC.

The J gene is TRBJ2-1, the V gene TRBV10-3; D is possibly TRBD1 (6 bases). Germline V gives CDR1 ENHRY, CDR2 SYGVKD. Trimming cost V 4 bases and J 6 bases, with 16 bases left between them. The CDR3 has 15 amino acids. The CDR3 sequence: CAISADRTRGNEQFF. CDR3 nucleotide sequence: TGTGCCATCAGTGCCGACAGGACAAGGGGCAATGAGCAGTTCTTC.

The rearrangement links TRBV11-3 to TRBJ2-1, with TRBD1 matching 9 bases. The CDR3 is 15 amino acids. V lost 5 bases and J lost 4; bases outside the gene matches: 6. From germline, CDR1 is SGHNT and CDR2 YENEEA. CDR3 loop: CASSRRDRVYNEQFF. DNA of the CDR3: TGTGCCAGCAGCCGCCGGGACAGGGTTTACAATGAGCAGTTCTTC. Together with reference TRBV11-3 and TRBJ2-1, the CDR3 gives the full variable domain: EAGVVQSPRYKIIEKKQPVAFWCNPISGHNTLYWYLQNLGQGPELLIRYENEEAVDDSQLPKDRFSAERLKGVDSTLKIQPAELGDSAVYLCASSRRDRVYNEQFFGPGTRLTVL.

This clone has a handful of counts. The CDR3 spells CASSIGLAVNEQFF. The CDR3 DNA follows: TGTGCCAGTAGTATCGGACTAGCGGTCAATGAGCAGTTCTTC. The chain employs TRBV19 and TRBJ2-1, with TRBD2 matching over 10 bases. The CDR3 length is 14 residues. After removal of 3 bases from V and 6 bases from J, the junction contained 2 bases not matched to a gene. Per germline, CDR1 LNHDA and CDR2 SQIVND (reference sequence).

The chain couples TRBV18 to TRBJ1-1; a weak D match, TRBD1 (6 bases). The germline V gene has CDR1 KGHSH and CDR2 LQKENI. The CDR3 contains 13 residues. V lost 5 bases to trimming and J lost 0 bases, with 7 bases between them. The CDR3 DNA sequence: TGTGCCAGCTCAACAGGGCTGAACACTGAAGCTTTCTTT. Translation: CASSTGLNTEAFF.

V is TRBV2 and J is TRBJ1-5, with D hard to call. CDR1 SNHLY and CDR2 FYNNEI come from the germline V gene. Trimming cost V 5 bases and J 0 bases, with 14 bases left between them. This CDR3 contains 16 residues. The chain's CDR3 is CASSSISYYSNQPQHF. CDR3 nucleotides: TGTGCCAGCAGTTCAATCAGTTACTATAGCAATCAGCCCCAGCATTTT.

The chain employs TRBV10-3 and TRBJ1-5; 12 bases map to TRBD1. Germline V lookup: CDR1 ENHRY, CDR2 SYGVKD. The J segment lost 7 bases and the V segment lost 4 bases, leaving 8 bases of the junction unmatched. The CDR3 is made up of 16 amino acids. The CDR3 protein is CAISAGQGALGQPQHF. The CDR3 DNA reads as TGTGCCATCAGTGCGGGACAGGGGGCTTTGGGGCAGCCCCAGCATTTT.

V usage is TRBV24-1 and J usage is TRBJ2-7; D call uncertain. Germline V gene data show CDR1 as KGHDR and CDR2 as SFDVKD. The CDR3 has 15 residues. The V end was cut by 2 bases, the J end by 0 bases, with 10 bases between. CDR3 DNA sequence: TGTGCCACCAGTGATTCGGCGGCTGGCTCCTACGAGCAGTACTTC. This sequence encodes CATSDSAAGSYEQYF.

The rearrangement links TRBV5-1 to TRBJ2-1; perhaps TRBD2 as D (5 bases). With 2 bases removed from V and 1 base from J, the gap between germline ends came to 7 bases. Germline CDR1 reads SGHRS; CDR2 reads YFSETQ. The CDR3 sequence is 14 residues long. CDR3 DNA sequence: TGCGCCAGCAGCTTTAGCGTTTCCTACAATGAGCAGTTCTTC. Amino acid sequence: CASSFSVSYNEQFF.

V and J are TRBV2 and TRBJ2-2, with 9 bases that match TRBD2. V was pared by 5 bases and J by 4 bases, with 5 bases of the junction left unmatched. The CDR3 is 15 amino acids. Per the germline V gene, CDR1 is SNHLY and CDR2 is FYNNEI. CDR3 nucleotides: TGTGCCAGCAGTCGCGAACTAGCGGGCACCGGGGAGCTGTTTTTT. Protein product: CASSRELAGTGELFF. Combining the CDR3 with reference TRBV2 and TRBJ2-2 gives the whole variable domain EPEVTQTPSHQVTQMGQEVILRCVPISNHLYFYWYRQILGQKVEFLVSFYNNEISEKSEIFDDQFSVERPDGSNFTLKIRSTKLEDSAMYFCASSRELAGTGELFFGEGSRLTVL.

The rearrangement uses TRBV30 and TRBJ1-1; TRBD1 matches 9 bases. Germline values: CDR1 GTSNPN, CDR2 SVGIG (reference sequence). J gave up 4 bases and V 1 base, and 7 bases lay outside the gene matches. The CDR3 has 15 amino acids. CDR3 coding DNA: TGTGCCTGGAGTGCTAGGACAGGGGTATCCACTGAAGCTTTCTTT. The encoded protein is CAWSARTGVSTEAFF.

The chain has TRBV2 and TRBJ2-4, with 8 bases that match TRBD1. Germline V gene data show CDR1 as SNHLY and CDR2 as FYNNEI. V was clipped by 9 bases and J by 9 bases; unmatched bases: 7. The CDR3 sequence is 12 residues long. This CDR3 is CARRDRHGIQYF. The CDR3, as DNA: TGTGCCAGAAGGGACAGGCACGGCATTCAGTACTTC.

This sequence joins TRBV28 and TRBJ2-6, with D perhaps TRBD1 (6 bases). Per the germline V gene, CDR1 is MDHEN and CDR2 is SYDVKM. Between the trimmed V and J ends, which lost 7 bases and 2 bases, there was a span of 15 bases. The CDR3 contains 16 residues. CDR3 loop: CASISAGDAGANVLTF. CDR3 bases: TGTGCCAGCATTTCTGCAGGGGACGCTGGGGCCAACGTCCTGACTTTC. Full variable domain (missing parts from reference TRBV28 and TRBJ2-6): DVKVTQSSRYLVKRTGEKVFLECVQDMDHENMFWYRQDPGLGLRLIYFSYDVKMKEKGDIPEGYSVSREKKERFSLILESASTNQTSMYLCASISAGDAGANVLTFGAGSRLTVL.

V gene TRBV7-6 combines with J gene TRBJ2-7, with no clear D. This CDR3 spans 13 amino acids. Germline CDR1 is SGHVS and CDR2 is FNYEAQ. The V end lost 5 bases, the J end lost 0 bases, and 8 bases lay between the germline ends. The CDR3 nucleotides are TGTGCCAGCAGCCCCCGTAGCTCCTACGAGCAGTACTTC. Protein sequence: CASSPRSSYEQYF. Full variable domain (rest looked up from reference TRBV7-6 and TRBJ2-7): GAGVSQSPRYKVTKRGQDVALRCDPISGHVSLYWYRQALGQGPEFLTYFNYEAQQDKSGLPNDRFSAERPEGSISTLTIQRTEQRDSAMYRCASSPRSSYEQYFGPGTRLTVT.